Listed below are T cell receptor beta chains from one sample, sequenced in a study of cytomegalovirus exposure and HLA in healthy donors. Libraries were prepared by immunoSEQ multiplex PCR; TCRdb keeps only in-frame clonotypes and omits some of them. The sample includes 90,000 to 130,000 clones, about three quarters seen only once; the top ten take around 2.9%. The sequencing sample was made of PBMCs. Receptor source: a woman aged 60-75 years in good health and CMV-seropositive. Both conserved end residues are part of each CDR3.

TRBV18	14	CASSPPGGRVEQYF
TRBV5-1	14	CASSGLAGINEQFF
TRBV6-5	15	CASSYRAGWDTEAFF
TRBV6-5	12	CASSRQGQPQHF
TRBV6-1	15	CASTPKEGPSYEQYF
TRBV6-6	14	CASSLEQLTDTQYF
TRBV5-1	11	CASGTRYEQFF
TRBV4-3	14	CASSWDFSTDTQYF
TRBV11-2	14	CASSPRRGPGELFF
TRBV6-1	14	CASSLVGGYTEAFF
TRBV5-1	15	CASSDSTGGGNTIYF
TRBV4-1	15	CASSLSREGADTQYF
TRBV5-1	16	CASSPSPGLDLYEQYF
TRBV29-1	11	CSAVENTEAFF
TRBV7-9	13	CSSSFPTDYEQYF
TRBV7-2	10	CASGLRAQYF
TRBV28	13	CASMAVFSYEQYF
TRBV5-1	14	CASSLGQGADGYTF
TRBV2	15	CASSEGGTGKREQFF
TRBV7-9	16	CASSLWAGRSYNEQFF
TRBV18	13	CASSPDRERPQHF
TRBV7-7	16	CASSPLAGTQGETQYF
TRBV2	15	CASSEVIAGVSTQYF